This T cell receptor beta chain was retrieved from a study of T-cell memory formation after mild COVID-19. The CDR3 has 14 amino acids. The V end was cut by 5 bases, the J end by 0 bases, with 7 bases between. From the 5' RACE reads, TCRdb called clonotypes with MiXCR, one entry per CDR3 protein. The sample has 250,000 to 300,000 distinct CDR3 sequences; under 20% are singletons. This clonotype originated in a young man who had mild COVID-19 (a few samples of this study predate the infection). Cell type and time point are not known. The sequenced sample consisted of PBMCs or a T cell subset sorted from them (not recorded which). This rearrangement joins TRBV12-3 or TRBV12-4 to TRBJ2-2, with D unclear. The CDR3 nucleotides are TGTGCCAGCAGTCCCCAAGCGAACACCGGGGAGCTGTTTTTT. This encodes CASSPQANTGELFF.